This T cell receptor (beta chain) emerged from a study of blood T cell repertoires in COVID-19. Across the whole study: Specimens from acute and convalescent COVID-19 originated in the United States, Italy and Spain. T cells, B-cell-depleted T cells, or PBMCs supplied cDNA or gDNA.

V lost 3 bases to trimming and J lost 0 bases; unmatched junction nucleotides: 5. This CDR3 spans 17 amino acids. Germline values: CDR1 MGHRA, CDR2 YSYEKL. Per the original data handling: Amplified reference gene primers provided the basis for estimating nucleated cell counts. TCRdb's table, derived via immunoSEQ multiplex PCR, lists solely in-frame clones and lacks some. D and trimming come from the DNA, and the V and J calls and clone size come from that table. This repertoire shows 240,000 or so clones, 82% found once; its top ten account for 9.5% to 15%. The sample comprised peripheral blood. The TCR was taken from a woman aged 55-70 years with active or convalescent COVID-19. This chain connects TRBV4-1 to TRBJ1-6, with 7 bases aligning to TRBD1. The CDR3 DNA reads TGCGCCAGCAGCCACCCGGACAGGAGCTCCTATAATTCACCCCTCCACTTT. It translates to CASSHPDRSSYNSPLHF.